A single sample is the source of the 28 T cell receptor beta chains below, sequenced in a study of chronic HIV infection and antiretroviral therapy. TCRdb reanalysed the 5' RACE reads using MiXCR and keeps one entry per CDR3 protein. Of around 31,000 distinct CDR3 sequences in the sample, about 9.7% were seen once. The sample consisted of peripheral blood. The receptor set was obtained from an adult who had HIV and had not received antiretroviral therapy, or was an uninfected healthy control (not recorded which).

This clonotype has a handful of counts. The CDR3 reads CSGTGGDDYGYTF. DNA of the CDR3: TGCAGCGGGACAGGGGGCGATGACTATGGCTACACCTTC. This chain links TRBV29-1 with TRBJ1-2, with 11 bases aligning to TRBD1. Germline trimming cut 7 bases from V and 3 bases from J; bases unmatched to any gene: 4. Germline V CDR1 and CDR2: SQVTM, ANQGSEA. There are 13 residues in the CDR3.

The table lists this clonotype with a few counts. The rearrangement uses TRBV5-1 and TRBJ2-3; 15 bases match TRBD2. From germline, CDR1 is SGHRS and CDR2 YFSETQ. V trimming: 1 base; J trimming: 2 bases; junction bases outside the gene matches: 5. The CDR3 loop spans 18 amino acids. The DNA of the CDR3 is TGCGCCAGCAGCTTGAGGACTAGCGGGAGGGCCTCCACAGATACGCAGTATTTT. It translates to CASSLRTSGRASTDTQYF.

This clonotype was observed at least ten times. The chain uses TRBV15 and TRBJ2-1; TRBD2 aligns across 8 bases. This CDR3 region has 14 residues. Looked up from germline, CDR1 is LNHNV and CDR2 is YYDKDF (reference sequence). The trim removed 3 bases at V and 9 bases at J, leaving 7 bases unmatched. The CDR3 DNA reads TGTGCCACCAGCAGCGGGAGGGCCCGTGGTGAGCAGTTCTTC. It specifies CATSSGRARGEQFF.

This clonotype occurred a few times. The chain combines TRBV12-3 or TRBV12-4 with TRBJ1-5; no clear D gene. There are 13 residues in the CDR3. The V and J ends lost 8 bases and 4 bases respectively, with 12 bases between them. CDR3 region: CASGLAENQPQHF. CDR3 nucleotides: TGTGCCAGCGGCCTAGCGGAGAATCAGCCCCAGCATTTT.

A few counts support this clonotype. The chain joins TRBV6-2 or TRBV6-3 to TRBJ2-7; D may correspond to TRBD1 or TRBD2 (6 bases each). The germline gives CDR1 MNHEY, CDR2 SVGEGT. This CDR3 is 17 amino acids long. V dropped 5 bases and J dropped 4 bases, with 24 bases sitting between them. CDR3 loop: CASSPAHGGRSAYEQYF. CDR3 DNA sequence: TGTGCCAGCAGTCCAGCGCACGGGGGCCGTTCGGCTTACGAGCAGTACTTC.

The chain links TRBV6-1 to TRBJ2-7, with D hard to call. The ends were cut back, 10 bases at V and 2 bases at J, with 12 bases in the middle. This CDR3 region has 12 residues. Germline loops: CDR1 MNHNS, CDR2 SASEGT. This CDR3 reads CATSRRAYEQYF. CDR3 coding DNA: TGTGCCACCAGCCGGAGAGCCTACGAGCAGTACTTC.

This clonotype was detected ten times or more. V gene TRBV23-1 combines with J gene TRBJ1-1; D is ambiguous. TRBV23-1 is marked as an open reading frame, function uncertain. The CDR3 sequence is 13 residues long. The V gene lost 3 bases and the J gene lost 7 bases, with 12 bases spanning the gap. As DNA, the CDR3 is TGCGCCAGCAGTCATCGAGGTTACAATGAAGCTTTCTTT. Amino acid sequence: CASSHRGYNEAFF.

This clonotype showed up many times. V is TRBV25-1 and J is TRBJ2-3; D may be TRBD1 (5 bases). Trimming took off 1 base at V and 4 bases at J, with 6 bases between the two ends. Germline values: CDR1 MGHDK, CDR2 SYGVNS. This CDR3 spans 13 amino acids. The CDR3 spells CASSESRADTQYF. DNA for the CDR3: TGTGCCAGCAGTGAATCCAGGGCAGATACGCAGTATTTT.

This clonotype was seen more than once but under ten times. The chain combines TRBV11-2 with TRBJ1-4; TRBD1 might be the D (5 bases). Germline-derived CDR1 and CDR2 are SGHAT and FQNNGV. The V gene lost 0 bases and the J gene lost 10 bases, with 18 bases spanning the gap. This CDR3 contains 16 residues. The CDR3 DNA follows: TGTGCCAGCAGCTTAGAGGGCCGGGACCCTTGGAGAAAACTGTTTTTT. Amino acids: CASSLEGRDPWRKLFF.

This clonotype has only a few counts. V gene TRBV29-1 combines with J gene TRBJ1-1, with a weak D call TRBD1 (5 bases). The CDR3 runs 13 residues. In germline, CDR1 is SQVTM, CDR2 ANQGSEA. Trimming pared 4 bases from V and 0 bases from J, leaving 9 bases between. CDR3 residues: CSVAGTVNTEAFF. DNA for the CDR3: TGCAGCGTTGCGGGGACTGTGAACACTGAAGCTTTCTTT. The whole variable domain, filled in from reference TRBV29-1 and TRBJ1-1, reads SAVISQKPSRDICQRGTSLTIQCQVDSQVTMMFWYRQQPGQSLTLIATANQGSEATYESGFVIDKFPISRPNLTFSTLTVSNMSPEDSSIYLCSVAGTVNTEAFFGQGTRLTVV.

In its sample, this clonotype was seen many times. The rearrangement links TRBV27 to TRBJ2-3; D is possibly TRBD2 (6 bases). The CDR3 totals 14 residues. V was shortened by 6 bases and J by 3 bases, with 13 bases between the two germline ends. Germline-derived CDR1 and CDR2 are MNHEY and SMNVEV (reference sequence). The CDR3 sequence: CASRSGSITDTQYF. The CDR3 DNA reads TGTGCCAGCAGGTCCGGGAGTATTACAGATACGCAGTATTTT.

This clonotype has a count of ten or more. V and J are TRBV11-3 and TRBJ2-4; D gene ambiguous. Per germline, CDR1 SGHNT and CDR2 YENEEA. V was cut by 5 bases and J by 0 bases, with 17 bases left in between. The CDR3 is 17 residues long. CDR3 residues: CASSTRENPLAKNIQYF. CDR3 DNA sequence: TGTGCCAGCAGCACGAGAGAGAATCCCCTAGCCAAAAACATTCAGTACTTC.

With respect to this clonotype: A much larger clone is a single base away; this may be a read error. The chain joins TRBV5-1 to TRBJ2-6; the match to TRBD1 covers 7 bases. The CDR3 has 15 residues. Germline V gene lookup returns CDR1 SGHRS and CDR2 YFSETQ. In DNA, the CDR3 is TGCGCCAGCAGCTTGAAGGGGGCTGGGGCCAACGTCATGACTTTC. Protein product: CASSLKGAGANVMTF.

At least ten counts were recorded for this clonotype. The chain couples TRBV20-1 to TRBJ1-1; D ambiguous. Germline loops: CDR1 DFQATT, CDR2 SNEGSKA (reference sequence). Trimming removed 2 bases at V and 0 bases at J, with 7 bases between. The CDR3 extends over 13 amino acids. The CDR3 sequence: CSARPRMNTEAFF. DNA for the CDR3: TGCAGTGCTAGACCAAGAATGAACACTGAAGCTTTCTTT.

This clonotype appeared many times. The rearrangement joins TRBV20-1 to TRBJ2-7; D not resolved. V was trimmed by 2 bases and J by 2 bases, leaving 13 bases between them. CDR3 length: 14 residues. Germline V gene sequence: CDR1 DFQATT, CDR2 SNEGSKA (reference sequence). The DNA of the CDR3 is TGCAGTGCTAGAAGGCCAAGACTCGCCTACGAGCAGTACTTC. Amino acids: CSARRPRLAYEQYF.

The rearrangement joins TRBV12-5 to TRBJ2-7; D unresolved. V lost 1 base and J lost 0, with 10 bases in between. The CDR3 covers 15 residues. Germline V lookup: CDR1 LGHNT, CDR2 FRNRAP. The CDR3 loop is CASGLAGVPSYEQYF. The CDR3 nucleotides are TGTGCTAGTGGTTTGGCTGGGGTGCCCTCCTACGAGCAGTACTTC.

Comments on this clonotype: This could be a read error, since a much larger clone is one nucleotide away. DNA for the CDR3: TGCAGCGTTGAAGGCAGGGATAAGTTCACAGATACGCAGTATTTT. Amino acid sequence: CSVEGRDKFTDTQYF. The chain uses TRBV29-1 and TRBJ2-3; a weak D match, TRBD1 (5 bases). CDR1 and CDR2 (germline): SQVTM, ANQGSEA. The V and J ends lost 1 base and 2 bases respectively, with 13 bases between them. This CDR3 comprises 15 residues.

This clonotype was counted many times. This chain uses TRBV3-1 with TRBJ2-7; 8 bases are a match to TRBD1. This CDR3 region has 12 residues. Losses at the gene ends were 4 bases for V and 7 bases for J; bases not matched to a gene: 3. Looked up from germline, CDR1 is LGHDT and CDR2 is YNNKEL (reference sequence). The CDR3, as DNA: TGTGCCAGCAGCCCACAGGGGGAGGAGCAGTACTTC. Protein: CASSPQGEEQYF.

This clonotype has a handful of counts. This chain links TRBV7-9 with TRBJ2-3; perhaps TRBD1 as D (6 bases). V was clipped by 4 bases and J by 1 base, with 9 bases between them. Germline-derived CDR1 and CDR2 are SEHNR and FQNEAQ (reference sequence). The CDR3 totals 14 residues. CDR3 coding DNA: TGTGCCAGCAGCTCTCGACAGGGCACAGATACGCAGTATTTT. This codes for CASSSRQGTDTQYF.

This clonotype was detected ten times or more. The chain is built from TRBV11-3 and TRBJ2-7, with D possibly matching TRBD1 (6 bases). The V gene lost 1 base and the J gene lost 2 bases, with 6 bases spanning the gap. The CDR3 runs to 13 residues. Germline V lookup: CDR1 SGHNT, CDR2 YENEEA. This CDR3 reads CASSLGTAYEQYF. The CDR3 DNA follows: TGTGCCAGCAGCTTAGGGACAGCCTACGAGCAGTACTTC.

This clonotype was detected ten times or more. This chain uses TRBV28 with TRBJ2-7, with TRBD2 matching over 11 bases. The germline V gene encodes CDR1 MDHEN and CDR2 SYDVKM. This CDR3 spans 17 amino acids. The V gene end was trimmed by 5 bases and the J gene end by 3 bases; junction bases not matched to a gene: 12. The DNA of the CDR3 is TGTGCCAGCAGTAGGCCTAGGGGACTAGCGGCCCACTACGAGCAGTACTTC. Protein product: CASSRPRGLAAHYEQYF.

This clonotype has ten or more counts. The CDR3 nucleotides are TGTGCCACCAGTGATTCAGGCTTGGCCTACAATGAGCAGTTCTTC. This gives the protein CATSDSGLAYNEQFF. This rearrangement joins TRBV24-1 to TRBJ2-1; no clear D. The CDR3 has 15 residues. Germline assignment: CDR1 KGHDR and CDR2 SFDVKD. The V gene lost 2 bases and the J gene lost 2 bases, with 9 bases spanning the gap.

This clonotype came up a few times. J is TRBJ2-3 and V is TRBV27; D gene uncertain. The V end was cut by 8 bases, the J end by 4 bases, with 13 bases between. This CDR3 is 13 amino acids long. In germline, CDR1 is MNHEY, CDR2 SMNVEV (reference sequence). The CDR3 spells CASRLVVADTQYF. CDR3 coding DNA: TGTGCCAGCCGATTGGTTGTTGCAGATACGCAGTATTTT.

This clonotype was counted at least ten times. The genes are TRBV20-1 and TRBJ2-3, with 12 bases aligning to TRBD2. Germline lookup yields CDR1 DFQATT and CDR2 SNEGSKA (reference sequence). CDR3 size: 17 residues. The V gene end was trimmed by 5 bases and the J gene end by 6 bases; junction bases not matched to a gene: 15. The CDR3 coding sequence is TGCAGTGCTCCGGCTAGCGGGAGGGCCAGGCCCGCGGATACGCAGTATTTT. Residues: CSAPASGRARPADTQYF.

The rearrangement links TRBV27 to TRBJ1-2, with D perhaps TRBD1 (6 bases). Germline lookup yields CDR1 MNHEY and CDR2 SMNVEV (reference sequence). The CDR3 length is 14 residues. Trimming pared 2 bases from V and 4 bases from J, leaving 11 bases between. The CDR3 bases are TGTGCCAGCAGTTTAAGGGGGGGATCCTATGGCTACACCTTC. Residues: CASSLRGGSYGYTF.

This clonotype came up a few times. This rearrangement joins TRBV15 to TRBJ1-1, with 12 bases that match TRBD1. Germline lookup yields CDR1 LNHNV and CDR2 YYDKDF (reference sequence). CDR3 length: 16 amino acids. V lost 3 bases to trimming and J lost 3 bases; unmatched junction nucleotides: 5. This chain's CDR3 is CATSSGTGGLDTEAFF. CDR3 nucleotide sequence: TGTGCCACCAGCAGCGGGACAGGGGGCCTCGACACTGAAGCTTTCTTT.

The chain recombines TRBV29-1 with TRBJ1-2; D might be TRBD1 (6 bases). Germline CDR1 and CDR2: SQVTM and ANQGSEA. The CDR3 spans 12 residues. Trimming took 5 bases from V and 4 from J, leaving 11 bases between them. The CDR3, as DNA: TGCAGCGTTTCGGACAGAGTCTATGGCTACACCTTC. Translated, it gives CSVSDRVYGYTF.

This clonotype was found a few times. CDR3 sequence reads: CASSEGRGNEKLFF. In DNA, the CDR3 is TGTGCCAGCAGTGAAGGCAGGGGTAATGAAAAACTGTTTTTT. The chain has TRBV2 and TRBJ1-4; a weak D match, TRBD1 (6 bases). Trimming took off 1 base at V and 4 bases at J, with 7 bases between the two ends. CDR1 is SNHLY, CDR2 FYNNEI, per germline. This CDR3 comprises 14 residues.